Following are 19 T cell receptor beta chains from one sample sequenced in a study of cytomegalovirus exposure and HLA in healthy donors. It was with 60 Vbeta and 13 Jbeta primers that the PCR ran. Using immunoSEQ multiplex PCR, the repertoire was profiled, and TCRdb retains in-frame clones only, with some absent. The repertoire includes 150,000 to 200,000 clones, approximately 70% of them detected once, and less than 2% sits in the top ten. Material: PBMCs. The receptors were sampled from a young woman in good health and CMV-seronegative.

The rearrangement joins TRBV6-1 to TRBJ1-5; no definite D call. Germline loops: CDR1 MNHNS, CDR2 SASEGT. V was shortened by 6 bases and J by 0 bases, with 12 bases between the two germline ends. This CDR3 contains 15 residues. The CDR3 loop is CASRVTDVSNQPQHF. CDR3 nucleotide sequence: TGTGCCAGCAGGGTAACAGATGTTAGCAATCAGCCCCAGCATTTT.

The J gene is TRBJ1-3, the V gene TRBV7-2; no clear D. Germline V gene lookup returns CDR1 SGHTA and CDR2 FQGNSA. Trimming stripped 0 bases from V and 3 bases from J, with 15 bases between. This CDR3 has 17 amino acids. The CDR3 loop reads CASSLAGGGLSGNTIYF. In DNA, the CDR3 is TGTGCCAGCAGCTTAGCGGGCGGAGGGCTAAGTGGAAACACCATATATTTT.

V is TRBV18 and J is TRBJ2-7; 10 bases are shared with TRBD1. The CDR3 sequence is 14 residues long. The V gene end was trimmed by 6 bases and the J gene end by 6 bases; junction bases not matched to a gene: 8. Germline V CDR1 and CDR2: KGHSH, LQKENI. CDR3 in amino acids: CASSLMTGGVEQYF. Here the CDR3 DNA reads TGTGCCAGCTCCCTTATGACAGGGGGCGTCGAGCAGTACTTC.

J is TRBJ1-2 and V is TRBV21-1; TRBD1, the table's D call, lacks a check against the DNA. TRBV21-1 is flagged as a pseudogene. The CDR3 spans 14 residues. CDR3 sequence reads: CASSNGGTDYGYTF. The DNA for the CDR3 is TGTGCCAGCAGCAATGGAGGGACAGACTATGGCTACACCTTC.

The V gene is TRBV7-3, the J gene TRBJ2-7; the D gene is possibly TRBD1 (5 bases). The germline V gene encodes CDR1 SGHTA and CDR2 FQGTGA. CDR3 length equals 15 residues. V lost 1 base, J lost 0 bases, and 10 bases lay in between. The DNA for the CDR3 is TGTGCCAGCAGCTTAAGTTGGGGCGGCTCCTACGAGCAGTACTTC. Translation gives CASSLSWGGSYEQYF.

The chain recombines TRBV7-9 with TRBJ1-2; TRBD1 aligns across 7 bases. The CDR3 is 13 amino acids. The ends lost 6 bases at V and 6 bases at J; junction bases unmatched: 7. Germline values: CDR1 SEHNR, CDR2 FQNEAQ (reference sequence). CDR3 nucleotides: TGTGCCAGCAGTTTAACAGGGGTTGATGGCTACACCTTC. Its protein product is CASSLTGVDGYTF.

This chain joins TRBV2 and TRBJ2-2; possibly TRBD1 for D (6 bases). Trimming took off 6 bases at V and 4 bases at J, with 12 bases between the two ends. Per the germline V gene, CDR1 is SNHLY and CDR2 is FYNNEI. The CDR3 is made up of 14 amino acids. CDR3 residues: CASRTGPSTGELFF. The CDR3 DNA reads as TGTGCCAGCAGGACAGGACCTTCCACCGGGGAGCTGTTTTTT.

This rearrangement joins TRBV9 to TRBJ2-7; weak D call: TRBD1 (5 bases). CDR1 and CDR2 from the germline V gene are SGDLS and YYNGEE. This CDR3 comprises 13 residues. V lost 0 bases and J lost 7, with 11 bases in between. CDR3 in DNA: TGTGCCAGCAGCGTAGACCCCTCAGGGGAGCAGTACTTC. Translation gives CASSVDPSGEQYF.

This clone was observed a handful of times. The chain recombines TRBV11-2 with TRBJ2-1, with D tentatively TRBD2 (5 bases). This CDR3 is built from 15 residues. In germline, CDR1 is SGHAT, CDR2 FQNNGV. Trimming took off 1 base at V and 9 bases at J, with 16 bases between the two ends. The CDR3 spells CASSLVASRAGEQFF. In DNA, the CDR3 is TGTGCCAGCAGCTTAGTGGCTTCGAGGGCAGGTGAGCAGTTCTTC.

The sample holds a few counts of this clone. CDR3 amino acids: CASSHQLVTGNPSYEQYF. The DNA for the CDR3 is TGCGCCAGCAGCCACCAGCTCGTGACAGGGAACCCATCCTACGAGCAGTACTTC. This chain uses TRBV5-1 with TRBJ2-7, with 7 positions matching TRBD1. The germline gives CDR1 SGHRS, CDR2 YFSETQ. The trim removed 4 bases at V and 1 base at J, leaving 17 bases unmatched. The CDR3 length is 18 residues.

The rearrangement uses TRBV5-6 and TRBJ1-1; TRBD1 is a possible D gene (5 bases). Germline V gene lookup returns CDR1 SGHDT and CDR2 YYEEEE. The CDR3 runs 16 residues. Trimming left V 2 bases short and J 2 bases short, with 16 bases between. The CDR3 spells CASSFWSGTLNTEAFF. The CDR3 region has the DNA TGTGCCAGCAGCTTCTGGTCAGGGACTTTAAACACTGAAGCTTTCTTT.

The genes are TRBV6-1 and TRBJ1-5; 10 nucleotides match TRBD1. This CDR3 is 16 amino acids long. Germline CDR1 and CDR2: MNHNS and SASEGT. The trim removed 7 bases at V and 0 bases at J, leaving 6 bases unmatched. CDR3 protein: CASNDRGPYSNQPQHF. For the CDR3, the DNA is TGTGCCAGCAATGACAGGGGGCCTTATAGCAATCAGCCCCAGCATTTT.

The genes are TRBV7-9 and TRBJ2-7; 8 nucleotides align to TRBD2. In germline, CDR1 is SEHNR, CDR2 FQNEAQ (reference sequence). The CDR3 consists of 12 residues. The ends lost 3 bases at V and 6 bases at J; junction bases unmatched: 1. The CDR3 here is CASSLAGGEQYF. The CDR3 nucleotides read TGTGCCAGCAGCTTGGCGGGGGGCGAGCAGTACTTC.

The genes are TRBV5-1 and TRBJ1-2, with 9 nucleotides matching TRBD1. There are 13 residues in the CDR3. Losses at the gene ends were 5 bases for V and 8 bases for J; bases not matched to a gene: 7. Germline CDR1 SGHRS, CDR2 YFSETQ. This CDR3 is CASSNRGLWGYTF. As DNA, the CDR3 is TGCGCCAGCAGTAACAGGGGGCTGTGGGGCTACACCTTC.

This clone came up a few times. This sequence joins TRBV4-1 and TRBJ2-3; D might be TRBD2 (6 bases). Germline V lookup: CDR1 MGHRA, CDR2 YSYEKL. The CDR3 totals 14 residues. The V gene lost 1 base and the J gene lost 14 bases, with 19 bases spanning the gap. CDR3: CASSQVEGGLSRYF. CDR3 DNA sequence: TGCGCCAGCAGCCAAGTCGAGGGAGGACTATCGCGGTATTTT.

This sequence joins TRBV19 and TRBJ2-1, with 12 bases identical to TRBD1. Unmatched junction bases numbered 4, after V lost 5 bases and J lost 2 bases. The germline CDR1 and CDR2 sequences are LNHDA and SQIVND (reference sequence). This CDR3 is built from 16 residues. CDR3 sequence: CASSPRDRGPYNEQFF. The DNA of the CDR3 is TGTGCCAGTAGTCCCCGGGACAGGGGGCCCTACAATGAGCAGTTCTTC.

The rearrangement links TRBV11-2 to TRBJ2-1; the match to TRBD1 covers 7 bases. J gave up 10 bases and V 6 bases, and 15 bases lay outside the gene matches. Germline V CDR1 and CDR2: SGHAT, FQNNGV. The CDR3 has 15 amino acids. The DNA of the CDR3 is TGTGCCAGCAGTCGTATCCCCGACAGGGTTAACGAGCAGTTCTTC. This sequence encodes CASSRIPDRVNEQFF.

The genes are TRBV18 and TRBJ1-3; D remains ambiguous. V was clipped by 2 bases and J by 2 bases, with 7 bases between them. Germline CDR1 reads KGHSH; CDR2 reads LQKENI. The CDR3 spans 14 residues. DNA for the CDR3: TGTGCCAGCTCACCATCGGTGGCTGGAAACACCATATATTTT. It encodes CASSPSVAGNTIYF.

The chain recombines TRBV10-2 with TRBJ2-3; tentative D call: TRBD2 (5 bases). From germline, CDR1 is WSHSY and CDR2 SAAADI. CDR3 length: 13 amino acids. V was shortened by 5 bases and J by 2 bases, with 8 bases between the two germline ends. This chain's CDR3 is CASSFGLTDTQYF. CDR3 nucleotide sequence: TGCGCCAGCAGTTTTGGACTCACAGATACGCAGTATTTT.